This T cell receptor (beta chain) was observed in a study of T cells after yellow fever vaccination. Whole-study findings and limits: Faster peaking, at day 5 versus 15, marked a secondary response that was weaker.

5'RACE template switching produced TCR cDNA carrying a universal primer site and UMIs. One entry per CDR3 protein results from TCRdb running MiXCR on the 5' RACE reads. The profile shows hundreds of thousands of distinct CDR3 sequences, roughly an eighth of them singletons. Details on this clonotype: Its antigen is as yet unknown.

With 0 bases removed from V and 5 bases from J, the gap between germline ends came to 13 bases. The CDR3 spans 15 residues. Germline V gene sequence: CDR1 SGHVS, CDR2 FQNEAQ. This chain links TRBV7-8 with TRBJ2-5, with D perhaps assigned TRBD1 or TRBD2 (5 bases each). This receptor was obtained from a man younger than 35 who received the YFV17D yellow fever vaccine. Here the sequenced sample was CD4+ T cells sorted from PBMCs, taken 15 days after the yellow fever booster vaccination. The chain's CDR3 is CASSLARGLQETQYF. The CDR3 nucleotides are TGTGCCAGCAGCTTAGCCCGGGGCCTACAGGAGACCCAGTACTTC.